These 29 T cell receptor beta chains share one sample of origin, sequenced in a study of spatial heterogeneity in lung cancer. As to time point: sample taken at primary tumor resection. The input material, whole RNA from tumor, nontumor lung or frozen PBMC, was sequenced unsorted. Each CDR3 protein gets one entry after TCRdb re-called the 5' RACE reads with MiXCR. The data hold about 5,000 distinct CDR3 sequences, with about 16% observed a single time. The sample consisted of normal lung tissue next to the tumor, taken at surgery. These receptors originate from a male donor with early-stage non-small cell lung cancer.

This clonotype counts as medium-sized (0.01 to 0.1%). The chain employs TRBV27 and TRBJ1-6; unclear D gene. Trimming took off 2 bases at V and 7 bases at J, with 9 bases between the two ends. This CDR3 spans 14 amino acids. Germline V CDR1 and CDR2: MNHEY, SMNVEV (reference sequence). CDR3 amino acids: CASSLETLNSPLHF. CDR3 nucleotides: TGTGCCAGCAGTTTAGAGACTTTGAATTCACCCCTCCACTTT.

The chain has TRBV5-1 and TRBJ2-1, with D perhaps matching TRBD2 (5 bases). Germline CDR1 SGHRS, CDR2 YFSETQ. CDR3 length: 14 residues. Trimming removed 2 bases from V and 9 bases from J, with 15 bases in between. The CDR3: CASSFGIPLREQFF. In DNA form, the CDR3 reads TGCGCCAGCAGCTTCGGGATCCCTCTTCGTGAGCAGTTCTTC.

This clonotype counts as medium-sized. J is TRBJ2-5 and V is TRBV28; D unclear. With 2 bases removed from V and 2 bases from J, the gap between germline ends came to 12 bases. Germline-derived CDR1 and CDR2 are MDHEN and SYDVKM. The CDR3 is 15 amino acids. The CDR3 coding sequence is TGTGCCAGCAGTTTAGAAGCGCCAACGCAAGAGACCCAGTACTTC. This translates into CASSLEAPTQETQYF.

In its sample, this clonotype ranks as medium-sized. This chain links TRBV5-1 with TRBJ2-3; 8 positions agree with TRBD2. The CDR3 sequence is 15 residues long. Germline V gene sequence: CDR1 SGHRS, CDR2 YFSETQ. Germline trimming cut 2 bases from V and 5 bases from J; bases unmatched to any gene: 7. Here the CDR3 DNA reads TGCGCCAGCAGCTTAACCGGGGGGGCGGAAGATACGCAGTATTTT. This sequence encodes CASSLTGGAEDTQYF.

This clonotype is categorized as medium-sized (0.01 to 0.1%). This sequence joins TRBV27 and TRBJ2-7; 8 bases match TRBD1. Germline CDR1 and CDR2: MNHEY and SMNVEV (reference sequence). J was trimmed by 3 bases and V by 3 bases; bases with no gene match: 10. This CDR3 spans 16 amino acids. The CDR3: CASSFPPSGTGYEQYV. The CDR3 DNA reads TGTGCCAGCAGTTTCCCCCCCTCCGGGACAGGCTACGAGCAGTACGTC.

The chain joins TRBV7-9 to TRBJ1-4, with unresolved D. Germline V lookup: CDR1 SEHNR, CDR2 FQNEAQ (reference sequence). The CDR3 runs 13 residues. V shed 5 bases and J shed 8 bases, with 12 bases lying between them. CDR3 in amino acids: CASSLRSPEKLFF. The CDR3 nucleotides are TGTGCCAGCAGCCTTAGAAGCCCCGAAAAACTGTTTTTT.

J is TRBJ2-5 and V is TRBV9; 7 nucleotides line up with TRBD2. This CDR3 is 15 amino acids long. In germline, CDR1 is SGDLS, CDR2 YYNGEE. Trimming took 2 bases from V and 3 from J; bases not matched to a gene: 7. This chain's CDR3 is CASSVAGEPKETQYF. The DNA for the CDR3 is TGTGCCAGCAGCGTGGCGGGAGAACCAAAAGAGACCCAGTACTTC.

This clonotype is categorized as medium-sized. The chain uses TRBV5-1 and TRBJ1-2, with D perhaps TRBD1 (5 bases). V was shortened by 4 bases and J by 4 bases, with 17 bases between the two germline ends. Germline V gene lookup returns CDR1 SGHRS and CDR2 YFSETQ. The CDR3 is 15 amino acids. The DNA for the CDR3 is TGCGCCAGCAGCCCCAGTGGGGGATCCAGCTATGGCTACACCTTC. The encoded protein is CASSPSGGSSYGYTF.

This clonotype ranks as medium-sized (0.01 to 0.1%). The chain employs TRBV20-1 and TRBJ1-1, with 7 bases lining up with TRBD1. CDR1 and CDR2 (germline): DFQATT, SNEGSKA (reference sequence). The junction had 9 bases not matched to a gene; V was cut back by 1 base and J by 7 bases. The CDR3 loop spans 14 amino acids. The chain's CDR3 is CSARAQTGINEAFF. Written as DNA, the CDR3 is TGCAGTGCTAGAGCTCAGACAGGGATTAATGAAGCTTTCTTT.

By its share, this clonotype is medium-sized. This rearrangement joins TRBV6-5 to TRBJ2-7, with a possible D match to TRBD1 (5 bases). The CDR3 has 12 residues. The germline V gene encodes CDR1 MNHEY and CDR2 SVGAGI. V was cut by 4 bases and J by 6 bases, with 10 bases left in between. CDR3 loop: CASSSPRGEQYV. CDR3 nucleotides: TGTGCCAGCAGTTCCCCAAGGGGCGAGCAGTACGTC.

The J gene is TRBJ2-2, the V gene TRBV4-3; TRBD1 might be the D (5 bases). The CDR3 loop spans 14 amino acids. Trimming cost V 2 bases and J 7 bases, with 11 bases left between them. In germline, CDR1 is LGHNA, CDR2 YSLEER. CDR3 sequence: CASSQQGRSGELFF. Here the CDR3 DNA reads TGCGCCAGCAGCCAACAGGGTCGGAGCGGGGAGCTGTTTTTT.

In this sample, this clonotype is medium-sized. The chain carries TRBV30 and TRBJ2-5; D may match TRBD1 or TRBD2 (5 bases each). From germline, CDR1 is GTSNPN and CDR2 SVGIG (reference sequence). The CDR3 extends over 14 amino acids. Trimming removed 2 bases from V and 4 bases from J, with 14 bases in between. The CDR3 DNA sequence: TGTGCCTGGAGTCTTGGGGCAGGAGGAGAGACCCAGTACTTC. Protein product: CAWSLGAGGETQYF.

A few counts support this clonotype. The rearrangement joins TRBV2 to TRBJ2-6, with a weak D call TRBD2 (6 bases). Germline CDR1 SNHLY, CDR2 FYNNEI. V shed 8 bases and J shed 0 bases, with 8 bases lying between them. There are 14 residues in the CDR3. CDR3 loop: CASGGTSGANVLTF. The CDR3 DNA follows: TGTGCCAGCGGCGGGACCTCTGGGGCCAACGTCCTGACTTTC.

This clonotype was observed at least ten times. CDR3 region: CAISESRLAGALGTDTQYF. The DNA for the CDR3 is TGTGCCATCAGTGAGTCGAGACTAGCGGGAGCCCTTGGCACAGATACGCAGTATTTT. V gene TRBV10-3 combines with J gene TRBJ2-3, with 12 nucleotides matching TRBD2. Per germline, CDR1 ENHRY and CDR2 SYGVKD. The J segment lost 1 base and the V segment lost 0 bases, leaving 8 bases of the junction unmatched. This CDR3 comprises 19 residues.

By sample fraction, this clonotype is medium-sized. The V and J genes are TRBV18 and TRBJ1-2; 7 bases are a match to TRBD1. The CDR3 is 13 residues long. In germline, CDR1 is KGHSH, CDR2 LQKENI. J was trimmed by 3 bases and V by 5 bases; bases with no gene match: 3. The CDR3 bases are TGTGCCAGCTCAGCCGGACAGGACTATGGCTACACCTTC. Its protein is CASSAGQDYGYTF.

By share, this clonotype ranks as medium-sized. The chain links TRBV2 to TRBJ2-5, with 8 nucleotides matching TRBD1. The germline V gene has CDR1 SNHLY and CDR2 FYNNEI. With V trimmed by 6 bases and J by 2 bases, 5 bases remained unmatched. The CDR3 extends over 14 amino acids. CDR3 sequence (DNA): TGTGCCAGCAGCGCCGGACAGGGACAAGAGACCCAGTACTTC. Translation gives CASSAGQGQETQYF.

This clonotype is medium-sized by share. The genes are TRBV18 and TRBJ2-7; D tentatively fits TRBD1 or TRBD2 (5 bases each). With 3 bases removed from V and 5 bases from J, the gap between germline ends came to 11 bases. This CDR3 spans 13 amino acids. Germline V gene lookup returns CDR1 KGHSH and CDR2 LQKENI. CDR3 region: CASSPSGTHEQYF. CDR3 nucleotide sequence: TGTGCCAGCTCACCGTCGGGGACCCACGAGCAGTACTTC.

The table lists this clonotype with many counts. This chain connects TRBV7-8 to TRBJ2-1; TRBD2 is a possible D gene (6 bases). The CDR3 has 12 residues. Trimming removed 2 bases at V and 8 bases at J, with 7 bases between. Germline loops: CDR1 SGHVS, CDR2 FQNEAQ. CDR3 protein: CASSLPGDEQFF. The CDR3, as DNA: TGTGCCAGCAGCTTACCGGGGGATGAGCAGTTCTTC.

The chain's CDR3 is CASSLVLAHTDTQYF. DNA for the CDR3: TGTGCCAGCAGCCTGGTGTTGGCACACACAGATACGCAGTATTTT. The chain uses TRBV5-6 and TRBJ2-3; unclear D gene. From germline, CDR1 is SGHDT and CDR2 YYEEEE. The CDR3 length is 15 residues. V was trimmed by 4 bases and J by 2 bases, leaving 14 bases between them.

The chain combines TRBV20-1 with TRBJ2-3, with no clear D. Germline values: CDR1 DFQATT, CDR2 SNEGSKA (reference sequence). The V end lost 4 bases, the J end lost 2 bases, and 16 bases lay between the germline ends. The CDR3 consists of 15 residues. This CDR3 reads CSAISLGRFTDTQYF. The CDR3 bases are TGCAGTGCTATTTCCCTAGGCAGATTCACAGATACGCAGTATTTT.

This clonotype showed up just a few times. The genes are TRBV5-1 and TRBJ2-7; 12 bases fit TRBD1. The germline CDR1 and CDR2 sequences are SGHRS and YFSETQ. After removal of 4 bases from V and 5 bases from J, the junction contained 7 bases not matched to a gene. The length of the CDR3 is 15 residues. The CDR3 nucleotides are TGCGCCAGCAGCCCCCTGGGACAGGGGGCAAACGAGCAGTACTTC. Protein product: CASSPLGQGANEQYF. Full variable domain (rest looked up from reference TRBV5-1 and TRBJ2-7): KAGVTQTPRYLIKTRGQQVTLSCSPISGHRSVSWYQQTPGQGLQFLFEYFSETQRNKGNFPGRFSGRQFSNSRSEMNVSTLELGDSALYLCASSPLGQGANEQYFGPGTRLTVT.

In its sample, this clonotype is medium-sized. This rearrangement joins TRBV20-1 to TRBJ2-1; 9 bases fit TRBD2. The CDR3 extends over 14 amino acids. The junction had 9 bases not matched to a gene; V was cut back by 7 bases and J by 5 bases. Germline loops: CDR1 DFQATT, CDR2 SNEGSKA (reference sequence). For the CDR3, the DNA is TGCAGTGTTGTGGGACTAGCAAGCCACAATGAGCAGTTCTTC. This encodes CSVVGLASHNEQFF.

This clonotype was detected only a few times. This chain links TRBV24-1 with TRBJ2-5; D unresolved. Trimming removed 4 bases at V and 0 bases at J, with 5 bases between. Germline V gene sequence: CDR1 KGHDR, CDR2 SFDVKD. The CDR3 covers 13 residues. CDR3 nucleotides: TGTGCCACCAGTGACGGCCACCAAGAGACCCAGTACTTC. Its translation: CATSDGHQETQYF.

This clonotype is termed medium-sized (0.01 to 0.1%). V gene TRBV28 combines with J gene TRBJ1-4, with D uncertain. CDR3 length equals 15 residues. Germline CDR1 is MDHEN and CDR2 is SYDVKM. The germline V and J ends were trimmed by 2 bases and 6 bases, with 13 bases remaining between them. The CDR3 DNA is TGTGCCAGCAGTTTAAACCTTGGGATGTATGAAAAACTGTTTTTT. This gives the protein CASSLNLGMYEKLFF.

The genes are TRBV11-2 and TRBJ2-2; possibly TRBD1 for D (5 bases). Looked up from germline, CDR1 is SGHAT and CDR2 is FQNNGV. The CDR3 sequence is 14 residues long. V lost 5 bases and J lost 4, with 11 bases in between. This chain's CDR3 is CASSRSGATGELFF. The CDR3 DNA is TGTGCCAGCAGCCGTAGTGGGGCCACCGGGGAGCTGTTTTTT.

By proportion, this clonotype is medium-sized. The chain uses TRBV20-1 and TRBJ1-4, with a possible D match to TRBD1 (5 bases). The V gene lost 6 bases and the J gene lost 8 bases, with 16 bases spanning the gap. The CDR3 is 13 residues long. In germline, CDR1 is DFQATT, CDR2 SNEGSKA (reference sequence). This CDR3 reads CSAGRGLEEKLFF. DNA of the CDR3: TGCAGTGCCGGTCGGGGGTTAGAGGAAAAACTGTTTTTT.

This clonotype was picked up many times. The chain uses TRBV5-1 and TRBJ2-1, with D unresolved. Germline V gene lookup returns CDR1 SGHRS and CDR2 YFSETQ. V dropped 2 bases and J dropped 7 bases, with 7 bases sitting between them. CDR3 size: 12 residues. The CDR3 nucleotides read TGCGCCAGCAGCTTCGATGGAAATGAGCAGTTCTTC. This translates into CASSFDGNEQFF.

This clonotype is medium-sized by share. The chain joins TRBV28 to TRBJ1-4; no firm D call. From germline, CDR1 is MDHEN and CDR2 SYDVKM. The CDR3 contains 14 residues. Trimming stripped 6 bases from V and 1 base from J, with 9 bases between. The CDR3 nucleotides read TGTGCCAGCAGCCGCGGGGAAACTAATGAAAAACTGTTTTTT. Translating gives CASSRGETNEKLFF.

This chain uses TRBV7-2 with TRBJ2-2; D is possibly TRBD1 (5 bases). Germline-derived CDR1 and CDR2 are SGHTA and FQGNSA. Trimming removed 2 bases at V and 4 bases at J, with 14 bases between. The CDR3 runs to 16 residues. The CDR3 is CASSLTGSYGTGELFF. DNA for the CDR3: TGTGCCAGCAGCTTAACAGGAAGTTACGGCACCGGGGAGCTGTTTTTT.